The clone carrying this T cell receptor (beta chain) occurred many times. Antigen unknown. The unsorted libraries originated from 2 million PBMCs kept at -80 C. Over 190 million TCR-beta sequences from 15-18 subjects came from every sequencing run. TCRdb fed the 5' RACE reads into MiXCR, producing one record per CDR3 protein. The repertoire holds about 22,000 distinct CDR3 sequences, with roughly 10% as singletons. This sample is drawn from a study of neurological immune-mediated disorders. Study results and limitations: The level of TCR clonal expansion was highest in patients with HTLV-1-associated myelopathy and lowest in multiple sclerosis, where it fell below the level seen in healthy controls. CDR3 amino acid sequences found in expanded clones were never shared across subjects, suggesting private repertoires in all groups.

CDR3 length equals 13 residues. V was pared by 0 bases and J by 13 bases, with 14 bases between. Germline V lookup: CDR1 SGHRS, CDR2 YFSETQ. This clonotype was sampled from a woman aged 55-70 years with HTLV-1-associated myelopathy (HAM/TSP). V and J are TRBV5-1 and TRBJ2-1, with D unresolved. What was sequenced was PBMCs. This CDR3 is CASSLDGLAVQFF. The CDR3, as DNA: TGCGCCAGCAGCTTGGATGGATTGGCAGTTCAGTTCTTC.